This is a list of T cell receptor beta chains from one sample in a study of blood T cell repertoires in COVID-19. Using immunoSEQ multiplex PCR, the repertoire was profiled, and TCRdb retains in-frame clones only, with some absent. Seen here are around 15,000 clones, roughly 87% observed once, and the top ten hold 15% to 20%. Input material: peripheral blood. These receptors originate from a middle-aged man with active COVID-19. The conserved cysteine and the conserved F or W are not part of the CDR3 here. Clone size is stated in some rows and not others, as once, few, many or a class when expanded.

clone_size,v_call,j_call,cdr3_aa
once,TRBV4-3,TRBJ1-1,ASSQDFKGGSAF
.,TRBV11-1,TRBJ2-2,ASSTDRRITGELF
.,TRBV27,TRBJ1-3,ASRLTVSSGNTIY
.,TRBV21-1,TRBJ1-1,ASSKVVKKAF
.,TRBV24-1,TRBJ2-1,ATSDPNSGTSRLNEQF
.,TRBV4-2,TRBJ1-2,ASSQDENRAYGYT
.,TRBV29-1,TRBJ2-7,SARSPGQGHYEQY
once,TRBV29-1,TRBJ2-1,SVEEGGTYNEQF
.,TRBV4-2,TRBJ1-4,ASSQGGQNNEKLF
.,TRBV6-5,TRBJ2-5,ASSSSRPTRETQY
.,TRBV19,TRBJ1-2,ASSRQGVEGYT
medium-sized,TRBV7-3,TRBJ1-2,ASSSGQQDYGYT
medium-sized,TRBV7-2,TRBJ2-3,ASSSPTSGRDTQY
.,TRBV30,TRBJ1-6,AWSGQGNSPLH
.,TRBV29-1,TRBJ1-1,SVERAGVGTEAF
.,TRBV7-2,TRBJ1-3,ASSLVPELRGNTIY
.,TRBV11-3,TRBJ2-1,ASSLDGLGQYNEQF
.,TRBV6-2/TRBV6-3,TRBJ2-4,ASSFVSGIPGTKNIQY
.,TRBV7-8,TRBJ2-1,ASSSRAAYNEQF
.,TRBV9,TRBJ2-3,ASSGIPYGGTFSTDTQY
.,TRBV10-3,TRBJ2-2,AISGGQRNTGELF
.,TRBV10-2,TRBJ2-3,ASSDLLAGSTDTQY
.,TRBV7-2,TRBJ2-7,ASSTGTGLREQY
.,TRBV10-3,TRBJ1-6,AISEVQGGSYNSPLH
.,TRBV19,TRBJ1-3,ASSTQTGASSGNTIY
.,TRBV7-8,TRBJ2-1,ASSLKAGGSMGSYNEQF
.,TRBV5-1,TRBJ1-1,ASGRDSIGDF
.,TRBV5-6,TRBJ2-3,ASSVGLAGLGDTQY
once,TRBV18,TRBJ2-7,ASSPYSGSYEQY
once,TRBV5-1,TRBJ2-1,ASSLQGSSYNEQF
.,TRBV2,TRBJ1-2,ASSEEEGAYGYT
.,TRBV5-6,TRBJ1-2,ASSLKGQGAHGYT
.,TRBV2,TRBJ2-7,ASSVMGQGAGEQY
.,TRBV7-8,TRBJ2-2,ASSLSGPGELF
.,TRBV6-6,TRBJ1-5,ASSYSGQGASQPQH
once,TRBV3-1/TRBV3-2,TRBJ1-2,ASSPATGGSYGYT
.,TRBV28,TRBJ2-7,ASSLGTSGKSSYEQY
.,TRBV28,TRBJ2-3,ASSPPGQPTDTQY
.,TRBV7-8,TRBJ2-1,ASSPDRTSANEQF
once,TRBV28,TRBJ1-5,ASTPVSNQPQH
.,TRBV7-2,TRBJ1-3,ASSLVTGISGNTIY
.,TRBV19,TRBJ1-4,ASSVRQGKLF
.,TRBV6-6,TRBJ1-4,ASSSPRGRDEKLF
.,TRBV5-8,TRBJ2-5,ASSRGLIQETQY
.,TRBV11-1,TRBJ1-1,ASSLAQGSVTEAF
.,TRBV5-1,TRBJ2-5,ASSLDRVEETQY
.,TRBV28,TRBJ2-7,ASSLFIRRDRDHEQY
.,TRBV9,TRBJ2-6,ASSPLSSGANVLT
.,TRBV10-2,TRBJ1-6,ASSGQGSQPLH
.,TRBV27,TRBJ2-7,ASSLAGTGKTYEQY
.,TRBV7-2,TRBJ1-6,ASRGGQSAPPLH
.,TRBV4-3,TRBJ2-1,ASSQDTGSSYNEQF
.,TRBV14,TRBJ1-2,ASSRDRMDGYT
.,TRBV14,TRBJ1-1,ASSQVGRGRAF
.,TRBV20-1,TRBJ1-2,SAPSSGGYT